The entry that follows covers one T cell receptor beta chain sequence. Libraries were prepared by immunoSEQ multiplex PCR; TCRdb keeps only in-frame clonotypes and omits some of them. This sample yields 70,000 to 100,000 clones, of which around 89% are seen a single time; around 4.1% belongs to the top ten. The V end lost 6 bases, the J end lost 7 bases, and 16 bases lay between the germline ends. Germline-derived CDR1 and CDR2 are MNHEY and SVGAGI. The CDR3 loop spans 14 amino acids. This entry belongs to a study of blood T cell repertoires in COVID-19. Across the study: Acute and convalescent COVID-19 samples came from the United States, Italy and Spain.

V is TRBV6-5 and J is TRBJ1-5; D is perhaps TRBD1 (6 bases). This sequence was found in a woman older than 75 with active or convalescent COVID-19. Sequencing was performed on peripheral blood. CDR3: CASRVGAREQPQHF. The CDR3 DNA reads as TGTGCCAGCAGAGTGGGGGCGCGAGAGCAGCCCCAGCATTTT.